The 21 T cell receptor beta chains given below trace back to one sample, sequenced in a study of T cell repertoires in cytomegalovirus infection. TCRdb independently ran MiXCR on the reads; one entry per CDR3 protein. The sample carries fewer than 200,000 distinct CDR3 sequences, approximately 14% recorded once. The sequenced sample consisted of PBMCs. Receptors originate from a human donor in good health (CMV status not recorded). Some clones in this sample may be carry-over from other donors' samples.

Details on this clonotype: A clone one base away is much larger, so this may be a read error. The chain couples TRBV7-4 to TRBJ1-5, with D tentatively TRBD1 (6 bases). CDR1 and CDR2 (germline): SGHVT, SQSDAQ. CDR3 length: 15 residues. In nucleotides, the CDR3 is TGTGCCAGCAGATTAGAAGGGGGTGGCAATCAGCCCCAGCATTTT. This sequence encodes CASRLEGGGNQPQHF.

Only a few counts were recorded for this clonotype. DNA of the CDR3: TGTGCCAGCAGCACAACGACTAGCGGGGGCCGGGAGCTGTTTTTT. Its translation: CASSTTTSGGRELFF. This chain joins TRBV5-4 and TRBJ2-2; the match to TRBD2 covers 12 bases. Germline V CDR1 and CDR2: SGHNT, YYREEE (reference sequence). The CDR3 spans 15 residues. The V segment lost 4 bases and the J segment 9 bases; nucleotides outside the gene matches: 7.

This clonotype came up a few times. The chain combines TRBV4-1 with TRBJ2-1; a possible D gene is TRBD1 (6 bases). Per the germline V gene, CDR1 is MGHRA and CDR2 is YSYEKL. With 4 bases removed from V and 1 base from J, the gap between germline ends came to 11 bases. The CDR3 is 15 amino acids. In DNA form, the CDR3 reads TGCGCCAGCAGCCCGACAGGTCTTTCCTACAATGAGCAGTTCTTC. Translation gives CASSPTGLSYNEQFF.

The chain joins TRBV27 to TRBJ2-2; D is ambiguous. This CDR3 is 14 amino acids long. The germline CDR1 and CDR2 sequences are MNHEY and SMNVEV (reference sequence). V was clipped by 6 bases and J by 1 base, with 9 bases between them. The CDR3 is CASSQAMNTGELFF. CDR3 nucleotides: TGTGCCAGCAGCCAGGCTATGAACACCGGGGAGCTGTTTTTT.

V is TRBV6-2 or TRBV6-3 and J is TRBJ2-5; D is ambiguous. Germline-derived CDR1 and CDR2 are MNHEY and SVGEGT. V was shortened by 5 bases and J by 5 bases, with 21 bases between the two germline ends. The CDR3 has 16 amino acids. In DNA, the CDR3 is TGTGCCAGCAGTGACGGGCAGTGGCCGCCCCGGGAGACCCAGTACTTC. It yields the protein CASSDGQWPPRETQYF.

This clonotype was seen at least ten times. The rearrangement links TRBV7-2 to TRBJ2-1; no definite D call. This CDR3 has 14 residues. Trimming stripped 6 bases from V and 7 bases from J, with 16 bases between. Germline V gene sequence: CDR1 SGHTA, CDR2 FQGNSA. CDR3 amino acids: CASSRREIFNEQFF. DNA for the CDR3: TGTGCCAGCAGTAGGCGAGAGATTTTTAATGAGCAGTTCTTC.

In DNA form, the CDR3 reads TGTGCCAGCAGCTTACAAGGGGTAACTAATGAAAAACTGTTTTTT. Protein sequence: CASSLQGVTNEKLFF. The chain links TRBV5-5 to TRBJ1-4, with D possibly TRBD1 on 5 matching bases. Germline lookup yields CDR1 SGHKS and CDR2 YYEKEE (reference sequence). Trimming removed 2 bases at V and 1 base at J, with 9 bases between. This CDR3 region has 15 residues. Based on the CDR3 plus reference TRBV5-5 and TRBJ1-4, the full variable domain is DAGVTQSPTHLIKTRGQQVTLRCSPISGHKSVSWYQQVLGQGPQFIFQYYEKEERGRGNFPDRFSARQFPNYSSELNVNALLLGDSALYLCASSLQGVTNEKLFFGSGTQLSVL.

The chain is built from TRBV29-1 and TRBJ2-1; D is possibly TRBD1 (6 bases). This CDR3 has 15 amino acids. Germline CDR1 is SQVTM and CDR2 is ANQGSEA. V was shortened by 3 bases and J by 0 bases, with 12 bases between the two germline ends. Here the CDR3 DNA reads TGCAGCGTTGAGGGGCAGGGGAGCTCCTACAATGAGCAGTTCTTC. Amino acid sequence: CSVEGQGSSYNEQFF.

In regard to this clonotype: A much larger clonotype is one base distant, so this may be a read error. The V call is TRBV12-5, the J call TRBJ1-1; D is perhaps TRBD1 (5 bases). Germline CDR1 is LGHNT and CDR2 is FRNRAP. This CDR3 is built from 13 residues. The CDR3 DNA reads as TGTGCTTGTGGGACTACAGCTATGACTGAAGCTTTCTTT. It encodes CACGTTAMTEAFF. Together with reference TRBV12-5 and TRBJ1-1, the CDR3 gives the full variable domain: DARVTQTPRHKVTEMGQEVTMRCQPILGHNTVFWYRQTMMQGLELLAYFRNRAPLDDSGMPKDRFSAEMPDATLATLKIQPSEPRDSAVYFCACGTTAMTEAFFGQGTRLTVV.

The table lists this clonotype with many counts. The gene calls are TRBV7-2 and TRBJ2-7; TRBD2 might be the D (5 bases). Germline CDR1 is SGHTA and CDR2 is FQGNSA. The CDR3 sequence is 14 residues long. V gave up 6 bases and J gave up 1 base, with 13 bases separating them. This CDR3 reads CASRMHRGSYEQYF. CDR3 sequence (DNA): TGTGCCAGCAGGATGCACCGGGGATCCTACGAGCAGTACTTC.

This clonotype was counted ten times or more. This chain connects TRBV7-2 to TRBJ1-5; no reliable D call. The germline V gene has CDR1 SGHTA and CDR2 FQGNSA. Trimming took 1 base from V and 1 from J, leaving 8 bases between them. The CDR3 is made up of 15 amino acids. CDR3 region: CASSLDTRSNQPQHF. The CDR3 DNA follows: TGTGCCAGCAGCTTAGATACAAGGAGCAATCAGCCCCAGCATTTT.

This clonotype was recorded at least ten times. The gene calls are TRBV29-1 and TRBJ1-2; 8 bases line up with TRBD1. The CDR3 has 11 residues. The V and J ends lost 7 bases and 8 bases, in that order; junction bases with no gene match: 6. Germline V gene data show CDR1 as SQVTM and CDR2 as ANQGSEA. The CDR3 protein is CSGWTGQGYTF. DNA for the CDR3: TGCAGCGGATGGACAGGGCAGGGCTACACCTTC.

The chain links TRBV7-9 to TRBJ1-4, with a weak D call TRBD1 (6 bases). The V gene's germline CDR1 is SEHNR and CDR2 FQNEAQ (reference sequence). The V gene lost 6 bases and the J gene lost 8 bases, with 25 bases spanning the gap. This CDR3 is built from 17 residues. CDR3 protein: CASRPPIRDRNGEKLFF. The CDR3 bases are TGTGCCAGCAGACCTCCTATCAGAGACAGGAACGGAGAAAAACTGTTTTTT.

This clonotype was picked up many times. CDR3 DNA sequence: TGTGCCAGCAGCTCCCTCATTAACACCGGGGAGCTGTTTTTT. It encodes CASSSLINTGELFF. This rearrangement joins TRBV7-2 to TRBJ2-2, with D unresolved. The V end was cut by 4 bases, the J end by 2 bases, with 8 bases between. Germline loops: CDR1 SGHTA, CDR2 FQGNSA. CDR3 size: 14 residues.

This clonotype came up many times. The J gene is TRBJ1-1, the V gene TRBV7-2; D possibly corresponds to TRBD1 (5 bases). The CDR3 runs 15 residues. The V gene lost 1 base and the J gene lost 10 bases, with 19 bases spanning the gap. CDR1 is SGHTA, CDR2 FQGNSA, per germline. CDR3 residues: CASSLDRTDGRGAFF. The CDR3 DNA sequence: TGTGCCAGCAGCTTAGATCGGACGGATGGTAGGGGAGCTTTCTTT. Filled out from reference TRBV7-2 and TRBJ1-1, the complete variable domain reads GAGVSQSPSNKVTEKGKDVELRCDPISGHTALYWYRQSLGQGLEFLIYFQGNSAPDKSGLPSDRFSAERTGGSVSTLTIQRTQQEDSAVYLCASSLDRTDGRGAFFGQGTRLTVV.

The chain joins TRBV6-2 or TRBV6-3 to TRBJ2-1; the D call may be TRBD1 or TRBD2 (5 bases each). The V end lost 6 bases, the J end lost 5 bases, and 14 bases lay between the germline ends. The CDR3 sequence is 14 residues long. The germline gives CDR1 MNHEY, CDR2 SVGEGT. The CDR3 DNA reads TGTGCCAGCAGGGGGACGGTAACTAACAATGAGCAGTTCTTC. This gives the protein CASRGTVTNNEQFF.

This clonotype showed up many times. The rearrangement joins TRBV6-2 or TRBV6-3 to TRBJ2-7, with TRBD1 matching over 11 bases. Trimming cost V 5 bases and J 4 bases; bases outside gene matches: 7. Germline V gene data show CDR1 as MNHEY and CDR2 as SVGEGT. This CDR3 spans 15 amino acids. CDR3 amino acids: CASSRRDRGAYEQYF. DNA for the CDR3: TGTGCCAGCAGTAGAAGGGACAGGGGGGCATACGAGCAGTACTTC.

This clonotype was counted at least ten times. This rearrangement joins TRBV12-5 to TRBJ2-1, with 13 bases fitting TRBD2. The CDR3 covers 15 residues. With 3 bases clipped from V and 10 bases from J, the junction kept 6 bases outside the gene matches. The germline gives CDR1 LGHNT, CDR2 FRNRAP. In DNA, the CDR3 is TGTGCTAGTGGTTTTGGACTAGCGGGAGAGGGGGAGCAGTTCTTC. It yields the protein CASGFGLAGEGEQFF.

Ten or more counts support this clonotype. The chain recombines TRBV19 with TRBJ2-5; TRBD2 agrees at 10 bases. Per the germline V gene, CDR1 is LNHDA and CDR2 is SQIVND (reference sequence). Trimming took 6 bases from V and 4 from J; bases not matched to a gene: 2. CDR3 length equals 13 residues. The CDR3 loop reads CASSRLAGETQYF. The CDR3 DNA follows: TGTGCCAGTAGCCGACTAGCGGGAGAGACCCAGTACTTC.

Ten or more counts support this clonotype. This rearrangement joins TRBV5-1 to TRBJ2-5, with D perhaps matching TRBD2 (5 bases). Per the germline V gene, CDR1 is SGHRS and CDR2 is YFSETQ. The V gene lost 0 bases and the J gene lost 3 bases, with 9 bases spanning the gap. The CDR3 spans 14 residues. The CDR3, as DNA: TGCGCCAGCAGCTTGGTGCCGGGAAAAGAGACCCAGTACTTC. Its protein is CASSLVPGKETQYF.

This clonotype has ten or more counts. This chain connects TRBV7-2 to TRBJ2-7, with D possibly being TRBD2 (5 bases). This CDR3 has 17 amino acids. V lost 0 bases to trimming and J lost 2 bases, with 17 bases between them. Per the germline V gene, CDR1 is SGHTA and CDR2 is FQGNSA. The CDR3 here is CASSLAPWGAATYEQYF. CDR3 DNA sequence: TGTGCCAGCAGCTTAGCCCCTTGGGGAGCGGCTACCTACGAGCAGTACTTC.